Below, 13 T cell receptor beta chains from the same sample are listed, as sequenced in a study of T cell changes during pregnancy in multiple sclerosis (dated by TCRdb to about 2019). Libraries were made using the immunoSEQ multiplex PCR assay. The clones in this table, taken by TCRdb from immuneACCESS, are in-frame only. Not every clone is retained; where verified, under half of the shortfall comes from an unresolved V gene, and the cause of the rest is unknown. This sample lists about 32,000 clones; 89% were detected once. The ten largest make up roughly 11% of the sample. The material was CD8+ T cells from peripheral blood mononuclear cells, obtained in the third trimester of pregnancy. The source is a female donor with multiple sclerosis, enrolled in a pregnancy study.

The V gene is TRBV4-1, the J gene TRBJ1-5, with 7 bases lining up with TRBD1. The germline V gene has CDR1 MGHRA and CDR2 YSYEKL. V was clipped by 3 bases and J by 4 bases; unmatched bases: 6. The CDR3 is 15 residues long. The CDR3 nucleotides read TGCGCCAGCAGCCAGGAGGACAGGAGAAATCAGCCCCAGCATTTT. Amino acid sequence: CASSQEDRRNQPQHF.

The rearrangement links TRBV27 to TRBJ2-7, with 11 nucleotides matching TRBD1. Per the germline V gene, CDR1 is MNHEY and CDR2 is SMNVEV (reference sequence). The CDR3 is 17 amino acids. J was trimmed by 4 bases and V by 6 bases; bases with no gene match: 14. The CDR3 sequence is CASRTLRTGGDWYEQYF. The CDR3 DNA sequence: TGTGCCAGCAGGACACTCAGGACAGGGGGCGATTGGTACGAGCAGTACTTC.

The V gene is TRBV5-1, the J gene TRBJ2-7; 7 nucleotides line up with TRBD2. The CDR3 spans 15 residues. Germline CDR1 is SGHRS and CDR2 is YFSETQ. V lost 0 bases to trimming and J lost 1 base; unmatched junction nucleotides: 4. CDR3 sequence: CASSLVSSGSYEQYF. DNA of the CDR3: TGCGCCAGCAGCTTGGTCTCTAGCGGTTCCTACGAGCAGTACTTC.

V gene TRBV25-1 combines with J gene TRBJ2-3, with 9 bases lining up with TRBD2. In germline, CDR1 is MGHDK, CDR2 SYGVNS. The CDR3 runs to 16 residues. J lost 0 bases, V lost 10 bases, and 11 bases had no gene match. The CDR3 here is CATPPETSGSTDTQYF. CDR3 bases: TGTGCCACCCCCCCGGAGACTAGCGGTAGCACAGATACGCAGTATTTT.

The CDR3 sequence: CASSGTSGGSSYEQYF. The CDR3 DNA is TGTGCCAGCAGCGGGACTAGCGGGGGGAGCTCCTACGAGCAGTACTTC. The rearrangement uses TRBV13 and TRBJ2-7, with 15 positions matching TRBD2. From germline, CDR1 is PRHDT and CDR2 FYEKMQ (reference sequence). CDR3 length: 16 amino acids. V lost 5 bases to trimming and J lost 0 bases; unmatched junction nucleotides: 2. The entire variable domain, with the rest obtained from reference TRBV13 and TRBJ2-7, is as follows: AAGVIQSPRHLIKEKRETATLKCYPIPRHDTVYWYQQGPGQDPQFLISFYEKMQSDKGSIPDRFSAQQFSDYHSELNMSSLELGDSALYFCASSGTSGGSSYEQYFGPGTRLTVT.

This chain joins TRBV11-2 and TRBJ2-3, with TRBD1 matching 10 bases. J was trimmed by 8 bases and V by 5 bases; bases with no gene match: 13. This CDR3 comprises 16 residues. Germline V CDR1 and CDR2: SGHAT, FQNNGV. CDR3 nucleotides: TGTGCCAGCAGCCCGCTCCGGGACAGGGGCTCCCTTACGCAGTATTTT. Translated: CASSPLRDRGSLTQYF.

This clone was counted once. CDR3 sequence: CASSEASGGPSDTQYF. The CDR3, as DNA: TGTGCCAGCAGTGAAGCTAGCGGGGGGCCATCAGATACGCAGTATTTT. The rearrangement joins TRBV6-4 to TRBJ2-3; 11 bases agree with TRBD2. Trimming at V came to 3 bases and at J to 4 bases, leaving 6 bases not matched to a gene. The CDR3 sequence is 16 residues long. From germline, CDR1 is MRHNA and CDR2 SNTAGT.

The rearrangement joins TRBV9 to TRBJ2-1; a possible D gene is TRBD2 (6 bases). Looked up from germline, CDR1 is SGDLS and CDR2 is YYNGEE. Trimming shortened V by 0 bases and J by 7 bases, and 26 bases separated the two germline ends. The CDR3 totals 19 residues. The CDR3 here is CASSVANLYGGGEGNEQFF. CDR3 DNA: TGTGCCAGCAGCGTAGCTAATCTATACGGGGGAGGAGAGGGTAATGAGCAGTTCTTC. The full variable domain, its missing parts supplied by reference TRBV9 and TRBJ2-1, is DSGVTQTPKHLITATGQRVTLRCSPRSGDLSVYWYQQSLDQGLQFLIQYYNGEERAKGNILERFSAQQFPDLHSELNLSSLELGDSALYFCASSVANLYGGGEGNEQFFGPGTRLTVL.

V usage is TRBV27 and J usage is TRBJ2-3; maybe TRBD1 (5 bases). The V end lost 5 bases, the J end lost 0 bases, and 12 bases lay between the germline ends. The CDR3 runs to 15 residues. Germline V gives CDR1 MNHEY, CDR2 SMNVEV (reference sequence). In DNA form, the CDR3 reads TGTGCCAGCAGTCCTCTAAGGGGAAGCACAGATACGCAGTATTTT. This gives the protein CASSPLRGSTDTQYF.

This clone was picked up a small number of times. The CDR3 loop reads CASSLAGGADTQYF. CDR3 nucleotide sequence: TGCGCCAGCAGCTTAGCGGGGGGGGCAGATACGCAGTATTTT. The chain joins TRBV5-1 to TRBJ2-3; 10 bases are a match to TRBD2. This CDR3 region has 14 residues. J was trimmed by 4 bases and V by 2 bases; bases with no gene match: 1. The germline V gene has CDR1 SGHRS and CDR2 YFSETQ.

The chain employs TRBV29-1 and TRBJ2-1; the match to TRBD2 covers 8 bases. There are 20 residues in the CDR3. The germline CDR1 and CDR2 sequences are SQVTM and ANQGSEA. With V trimmed by 1 base and J by 0 bases, 17 bases remained unmatched. Here the CDR3 reads CSVEGHGRPSGSSSYNEQFF. CDR3 nucleotide sequence: TGCAGCGTTGAAGGTCATGGGAGACCAAGCGGGAGTAGCTCCTACAATGAGCAGTTCTTC.

V usage is TRBV28 and J usage is TRBJ2-7; D is possibly TRBD2 (5 bases). CDR3 length equals 17 residues. Germline V gene lookup returns CDR1 MDHEN and CDR2 SYDVKM. Deletions cut 10 bases from V and 5 bases from J, with 30 bases between. The CDR3 protein is CATNSYQSTWRPHEQYF. CDR3 coding DNA: TGTGCCACCAACTCCTATCAATCGACGTGGAGGCCGCACGAGCAGTACTTC.

This chain uses TRBV5-6 with TRBJ2-2; 10 bases are shared with TRBD2. V lost 2 bases and J lost 7; bases outside the gene matches: 5. The CDR3 is made up of 15 amino acids. Germline V gene sequence: CDR1 SGHDT, CDR2 YYEEEE. This CDR3 is CASSFHRLAGGELFF. The CDR3 nucleotides read TGTGCCAGCAGCTTTCACAGACTAGCGGGCGGGGAGCTGTTTTTT.